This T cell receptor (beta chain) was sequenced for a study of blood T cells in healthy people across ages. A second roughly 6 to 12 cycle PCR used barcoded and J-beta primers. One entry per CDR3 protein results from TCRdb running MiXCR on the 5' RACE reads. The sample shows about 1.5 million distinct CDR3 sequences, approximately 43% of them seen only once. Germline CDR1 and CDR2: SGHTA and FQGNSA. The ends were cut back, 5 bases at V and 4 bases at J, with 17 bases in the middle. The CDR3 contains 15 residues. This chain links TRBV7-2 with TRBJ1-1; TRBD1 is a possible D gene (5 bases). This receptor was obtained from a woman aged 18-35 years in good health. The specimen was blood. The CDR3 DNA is TGTGCCAGCAGCCCCTCGGGGACCAGGAGCACTGAAGCTTTCTTT. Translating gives CASSPSGTRSTEAFF.